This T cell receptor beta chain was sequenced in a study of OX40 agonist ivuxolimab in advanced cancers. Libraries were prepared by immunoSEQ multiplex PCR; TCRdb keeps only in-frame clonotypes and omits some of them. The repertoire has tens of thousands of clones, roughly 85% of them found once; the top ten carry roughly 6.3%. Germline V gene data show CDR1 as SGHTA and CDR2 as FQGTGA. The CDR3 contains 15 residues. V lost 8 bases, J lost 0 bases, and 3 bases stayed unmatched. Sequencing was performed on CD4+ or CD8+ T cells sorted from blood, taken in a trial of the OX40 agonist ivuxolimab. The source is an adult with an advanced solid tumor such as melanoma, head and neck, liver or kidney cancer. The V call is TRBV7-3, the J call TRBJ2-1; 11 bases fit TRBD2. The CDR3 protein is CASATSGGSYNEQFF. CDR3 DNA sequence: TGTGCCAGCGCCACTAGCGGGGGCTCCTACAATGAGCAGTTCTTC.